The 3 T cell receptor beta chains below all came from one sample that was sequenced in a study of T cell responses to AZD1222 COVID-19 vaccine. Generated by immunoSEQ multiplex PCR, the TCRdb table keeps only in-frame clones and is missing some. The table records 86,000 or so clones, about 88% of them present only once. The specimen was peripheral blood, collected 28 days after the second AZD1222 dose. The source is an adult who received the AZD1222 COVID-19 vaccine.

V usage is TRBV6-5 and J usage is TRBJ2-2; a possible D gene is TRBD1 (5 bases). Per germline, CDR1 MNHEY and CDR2 SVGAGI. V was shortened by 5 bases and J by 6 bases, with 10 bases between the two germline ends. This CDR3 region has 13 residues. CDR3 nucleotides: TGTGCCAGCAGTCGAGACAGATCCGGGGAGCTGTTTTTT. Residues: CASSRDRSGELFF.

V gene TRBV14 combines with J gene TRBJ1-6, with D hard to call. This CDR3 is built from 16 residues. Germline CDR1 SGHDN, CDR2 FVKESK. The V gene lost 3 bases and the J gene lost 7 bases, with 16 bases spanning the gap. As DNA, the CDR3 is TGTGCCAGCAGCCAGTGGCGGGCGGGAGGGAATTCACCCCTCCACTTT. Its protein product is CASSQWRAGGNSPLHF.

The chain combines TRBV5-4 with TRBJ2-5, with a tentative D call TRBD1 (5 bases). V dropped 4 bases and J dropped 4 bases, with 8 bases sitting between them. The germline CDR1 and CDR2 sequences are SGHNT and YYREEE (reference sequence). The CDR3 consists of 12 residues. Here the CDR3 DNA reads TGTGCCAGCAGCCCCCAGGGAGAGACCCAGTACTTC. Protein: CASSPQGETQYF. The full variable domain, in which reference TRBV5-4 and TRBJ2-5 provide the parts outside the CDR3, is ETGVTQSPTHLIKTRGQQVTLRCSSQSGHNTVSWYQQALGQGPQFIFQYYREEENGRGNFPPRFSGLQFPNYSSELNVNALELDDSALYLCASSPQGETQYFGPGTRLLVL.